Only a few counts were recorded for the clone carrying this T cell receptor (beta chain). The V end was cut by 1 base, the J end by 0 bases, with 10 bases between. The CDR3 is 15 amino acids. Germline V gene data show CDR1 as LGHNA and CDR2 as YNFKEQ. The sample is drawn from a study of cytomegalovirus exposure and HLA in healthy donors. Primers: 60 Vbeta forward and 13 Jbeta reverse. The repertoire was sequenced with immunoSEQ multiplex PCR; TCRdb's copy has only in-frame clones and lacks some. The sample lists roughly 290,000 clones, 80% seen once, with 0.3% to 0.35% in the top ten. This receptor was taken from a girl aged 2 to 10 in good health and CMV-seronegative. Source material: PBMCs. V and J are TRBV4-2 and TRBJ2-7; D may be TRBD1 (6 bases). CDR3 sequence: CASSQAQGSSYEQYF. The CDR3 DNA follows: TGTGCCAGCAGCCAAGCCCAGGGGAGCTCCTACGAGCAGTACTTC.